Only a few counts were recorded for the clone carrying this T cell receptor (beta chain). The CDR3 has 15 amino acids. CDR1 and CDR2 (germline): SGHTS, YDEGEE. Trimming shortened V by 3 bases and J by 2 bases, and 12 bases separated the two germline ends. PCR amplification relied on 60 Vbeta primers (plus 13 Jbeta primers). The repertoire was sequenced with immunoSEQ multiplex PCR; TCRdb's copy has only in-frame clones and lacks some. Of 180,000 or so clones in the sample, approximately 78% were seen once. The entry originates in a study of cytomegalovirus exposure and HLA in healthy donors. The TCR originated in a woman aged 45 to 65 in good health and CMV-seropositive. Input material: PBMCs. The J gene is TRBJ1-5, the V gene TRBV5-8, with D possibly TRBD1 on 6 matching bases. The CDR3 loop is CASSYTNRGNQPQHF. The CDR3 DNA reads as TGTGCCAGCAGCTACACAAACAGGGGCAATCAGCCCCAGCATTTT.